A selection of T cell receptor beta chains follows, all from one sample in a study of blood T cell repertoires in COVID-19. TCRdb's table, derived via immunoSEQ multiplex PCR, lists solely in-frame clones and lacks some. Counted here are about 220,000 clones, around 82% occurring once; the ten biggest clones make up 8.2%. Sequencing used peripheral blood. These receptors originate from a woman aged 50 to 60 with acute or convalescent COVID-19. The CDR3 runs from the conserved cysteine through the conserved F or W. D genes are given only for firm matches. Where a row states a size, it is once, few, many or the class of an expanded clone; other rows omit it.

d_gene,v_gene,abundance,j_gene,CDR3aa,CDR3nt
-,TRBV5-1,-,TRBJ2-2,CATQEGNTGELFF,TGCGCCACACAAGAGGGGAACACCGGGGAGCTGTTTTTT
TRBD1,TRBV11-2,-,TRBJ1-4,CASSPSWGTGATNEKLFF,TGTGCCAGCAGCCCCAGCTGGGGGACAGGTGCTACTAATGAAAAACTGTTTTTT
-,TRBV4-2,-,TRBJ2-7,CASSQDRGSYEQYF,TGTGCCAGCAGCCAAGATAGGGGGAGCTACGAGCAGTACTTC
-,TRBV27,few,TRBJ2-3,CASSLSMRGRDTQYF,TGTGCCAGCAGTTTATCGATGCGGGGACGGGATACGCAGTATTTT
TRBD2,TRBV5-8,-,TRBJ2-7,CASESGRFEQYF,TGTGCCAGCGAGAGCGGGAGATTCGAGCAGTACTTC
TRBD1,TRBV28,-,TRBJ1-4,CAIQTGTGVEKLFF,TGTGCCATCCAGACCGGGACAGGGGTCGAAAAACTGTTTTTT
-,TRBV2,-,TRBJ1-2,CASTPGGTDDYGYTF,TGTGCCAGCACCCCGGGGGGGACGGACGACTATGGCTACACCTTC
-,TRBV30,-,TRBJ1-4,CAWSVLVYEKLFF,TGTGCCTGGAGTGTACTTGTTTACGAAAAACTGTTTTTT
-,TRBV2,once,TRBJ2-6,CASKEVSGANVLTF,TGTGCCAGCAAGGAGGTCTCTGGGGCCAACGTCCTGACTTTC
TRBD1,TRBV24-1,once,TRBJ2-2,CATSEAGGITGELFF,TGTGCCACCAGTGAGGCAGGGGGTATCACCGGGGAGCTGTTTTTT
TRBD1,TRBV6-5,-,TRBJ1-1,CASHGQGQRAFF,TGTGCCAGCCACGGACAGGGACAGAGAGCTTTCTTT
-,TRBV25-1,-,TRBJ2-7,CASSDPNGPVSYEQYF,TGTGCCAGCAGTGATCCCAACGGTCCCGTCTCCTACGAGCAGTACTTC
-,TRBV11-2,-,TRBJ1-1,CASSSQGPLAMNTEAFF,TGTGCCAGCAGCTCCCAGGGGCCTCTTGCCATGAACACTGAAGCTTTCTTT
-,TRBV6-5,-,TRBJ2-2,CASKRQTNTGELFF,TGTGCCAGCAAGCGGCAGACCAACACCGGGGAGCTGTTTTTT
-,TRBV10-2,-,TRBJ1-1,CASSESRNTEAFF,TGCGCCAGCAGTGAGAGCCGGAACACTGAAGCTTTCTTT
TRBD1,TRBV5-1,-,TRBJ1-5,CASSLGEGAVDQPQHF,TGCGCCAGCAGCTTGGGAGAGGGGGCAGTGGATCAGCCCCAGCATTTT
-,TRBV3-1/TRBV3-2,once,TRBJ2-2,CASSPPLGGELFF,TGTGCCAGCAGCCCCCCGCTCGGCGGGGAGCTGTTTTTT
TRBD1,TRBV6-6,-,TRBJ2-5,CASSYGGTGPQETQYF,TGTGCCAGCAGTTATGGTGGGACAGGGCCTCAAGAGACCCAGTACTTC
-,TRBV6-5,-,TRBJ1-4,CASSFRQEKLFF,TGTGCCAGCAGTTTTAGACAGGAAAAACTGTTTTTT
TRBD1,TRBV19,-,TRBJ1-5,CASSPGQGTQPQHF,TGTGCCAGTAGCCCGGGACAGGGGACTCAGCCCCAGCATTTT
-,TRBV19,-,TRBJ1-3,CASRTTGPPGNTIYF,TGTGCCAGCAGAACCACAGGGCCCCCTGGAAACACCATATATTTT
-,TRBV19,-,TRBJ1-2,CASSSGLFQYGYTF,TGTGCCAGTAGTTCGGGACTTTTCCAGTATGGCTACACCTTC
TRBD2,TRBV11-2,-,TRBJ2-1,CASSLAGGGAEQFF,TGTGCCAGCAGCTTAGCGGGAGGCGGGGCTGAGCAGTTCTTC
-,TRBV14,-,TRBJ1-4,CASSQEGMVNEKLFF,TGTGCCAGCAGCCAAGAGGGCATGGTTAATGAAAAACTGTTTTTT
-,TRBV2,-,TRBJ2-2,CASSEFRPDTGELFF,TGTGCCAGCAGTGAATTCAGGCCGGACACCGGGGAGCTGTTTTTT
TRBD2,TRBV28,-,TRBJ2-7,CASSSRFGRDEQYF,TGTGCCAGCAGTTCGAGATTTGGGAGGGACGAGCAGTACTTC
TRBD1,TRBV2,-,TRBJ2-6,CADRGHSGANVLTF,TGTGCCGACAGGGGGCATTCTGGGGCCAACGTCCTGACTTTC
-,TRBV3-1/TRBV3-2,-,TRBJ2-7,CASSSRNRAPYEQYF,TGTGCCAGCAGCTCCCGTAACAGGGCCCCCTACGAGCAGTACTTC